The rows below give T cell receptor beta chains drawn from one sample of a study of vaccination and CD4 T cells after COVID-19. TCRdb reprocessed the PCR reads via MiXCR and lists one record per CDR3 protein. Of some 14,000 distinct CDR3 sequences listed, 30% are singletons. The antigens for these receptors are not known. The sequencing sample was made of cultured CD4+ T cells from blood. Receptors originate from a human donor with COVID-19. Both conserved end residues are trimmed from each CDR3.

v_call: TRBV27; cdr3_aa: ASSLLGGGGYT
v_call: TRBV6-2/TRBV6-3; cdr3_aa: ASSYSGRSYGYT
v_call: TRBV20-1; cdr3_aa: SASSAGRRSGNTIY
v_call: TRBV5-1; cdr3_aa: ASSLGQGNYGYT
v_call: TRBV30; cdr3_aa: AWSTGPETQY
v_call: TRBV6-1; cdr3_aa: ASSTGERFNEQF
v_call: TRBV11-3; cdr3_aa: ASSLGGGAIDTQY
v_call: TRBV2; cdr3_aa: ATEKSSYEQY
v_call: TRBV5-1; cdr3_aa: TSSWQGAYGYT
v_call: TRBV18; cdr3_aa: ASSPRTGIDGTEAF
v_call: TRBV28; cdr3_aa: ASSLGVLGNQPQH
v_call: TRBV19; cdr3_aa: ASSKQGSEAF
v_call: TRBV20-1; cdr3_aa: SAVRDRVPYEQY
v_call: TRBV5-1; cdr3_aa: ASSSQFYEQY
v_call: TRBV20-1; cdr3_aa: SARDPLGDRETQY
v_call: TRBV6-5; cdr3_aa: TSSYGGGTGTYEQY
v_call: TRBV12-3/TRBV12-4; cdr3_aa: ASSFRGRETQY
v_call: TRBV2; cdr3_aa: ASSDFDQETQY
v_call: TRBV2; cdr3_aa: AGGNRALSTDTQY
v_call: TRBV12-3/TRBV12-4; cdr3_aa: ASSVDRTLF
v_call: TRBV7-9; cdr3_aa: ASSLGLGARGGTQY
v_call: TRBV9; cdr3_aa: ASSVLAGGGDTQY
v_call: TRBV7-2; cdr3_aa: ASSSYGTGGQPQH
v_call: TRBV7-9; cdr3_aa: ASSPQNNEQF
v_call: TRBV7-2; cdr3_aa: ASSLGRSGGNDYGYT
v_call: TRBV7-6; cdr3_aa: ASSLVWDYEQY
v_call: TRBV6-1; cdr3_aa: ASSTIPVTGELF
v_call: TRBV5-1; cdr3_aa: ASSLAPGGQTNYGYT
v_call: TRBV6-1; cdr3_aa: ASSIEGWSGEQF
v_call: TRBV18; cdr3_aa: ASSRSDREADTQY
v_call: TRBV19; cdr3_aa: ASSNYRTFPDTIY
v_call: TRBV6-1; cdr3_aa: ASSGDRQIQY
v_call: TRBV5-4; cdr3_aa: ASSTDSGETQY
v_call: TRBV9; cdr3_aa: ASSAQLWTEAF
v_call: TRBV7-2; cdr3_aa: ASNYDGGRNSPLH
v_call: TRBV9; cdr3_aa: ATAASGNTGELF
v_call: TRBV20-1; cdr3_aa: SARDFRTGPGNTIY
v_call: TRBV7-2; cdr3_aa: ASSLAAGSTDTQY
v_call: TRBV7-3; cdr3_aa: ASSLFSGGASDTQY
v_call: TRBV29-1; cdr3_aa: SADRQPKVVPYGYT
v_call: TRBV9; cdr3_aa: ASSVGLIEASYGYT
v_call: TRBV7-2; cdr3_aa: ASSPNLGNQPQH
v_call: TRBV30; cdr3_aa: AWRFGGRNNEQF
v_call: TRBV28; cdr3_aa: ASLPRQGRTF
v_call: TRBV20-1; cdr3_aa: SASLPGSETQY